These T cell receptor beta chains were read from a single sample in a study of blood T cell repertoires in COVID-19. Method: immunoSEQ multiplex PCR; TCRdb's copy keeps in-frame clones and lacks some. The sample gives around 60,000 clones, about 76% of which show up once; around 30% is in the top ten. The sequenced sample was peripheral blood. Receptors were obtained from a human donor in a cohort sampled during active COVID-19. Both conserved end residues are part of each CDR3. Fields, in order: clone size, D gene, J gene, V gene, CDR3 protein, CDR3 DNA. The D gene is left open where the match is weak. Size is omitted from some rows. Given values are once, few, many or a class for expanded clones.

few	TRBD2	TRBJ2-2	TRBV5-1	CASSLDAAGAGELFF	TGCGCCAGCAGCTTGGACGCAGCGGGAGCCGGGGAGCTGTTTTTT
-	-	TRBJ2-3	TRBV19	CASTHPKAGTYTDTQYF	TGTGCCAGTACCCATCCTAAGGCGGGGACCTACACAGATACGCAGTATTTT
-	-	TRBJ1-5	TRBV6-6	CASTIRVGASNQPQHF	TGTGCCAGCACCATACGGGTAGGGGCGAGCAATCAGCCCCAGCATTTT
few	TRBD2	TRBJ2-7	TRBV4-1	CASSQEGYGGSGEQYF	TGCGCCAGCAGCCAAGAGGGCTACGGCGGGAGCGGCGAGCAGTACTTC
once	-	TRBJ2-6	TRBV11-2	CASSVTGINANVLTF	TGTGCCAGCAGCGTAACAGGGATAAATGCCAACGTCCTGACTTTC
-	-	TRBJ2-7	TRBV4-1	CASSQSLPVAYEQYF	TGCGCCAGCAGCCAATCGCTTCCAGTGGCCTACGAGCAGTACTTC
once	-	TRBJ1-5	TRBV2	CASSAMAVNQPQHF	TGTGCCAGCAGTGCCATGGCAGTCAATCAGCCCCAGCATTTT
-	-	TRBJ2-5	TRBV5-1	CASSWGTGEKETQYF	TGCGCCAGCAGCTGGGGGACTGGAGAAAAAGAGACCCAGTACTTC
-	TRBD1	TRBJ2-4	TRBV5-5	CASSLGQGKNIQYF	TGTGCCAGCAGCTTGGGACAGGGTAAAAACATTCAGTACTTC
-	TRBD1	TRBJ1-2	TRBV6-5	CASSYSPRGGYTF	TGTGCCAGCAGTTACTCCCCCAGGGGGGGCTACACCTTC
few	TRBD2	TRBJ2-1	TRBV19	CASSLASGDYNEQFF	TGTGCCAGTAGTCTAGCTAGCGGGGATTACAATGAGCAGTTCTTC
-	-	TRBJ2-3	TRBV10-1	CASSQRTSTDTQYF	TGCGCCAGCAGCCAGCGGACTAGCACAGATACGCAGTATTTT
-	-	TRBJ2-1	TRBV5-1	CASSLATQTYNEQFF	TGCGCCAGCAGCTTGGCGACACAAACCTACAATGAGCAGTTCTTC
-	-	TRBJ2-7	TRBV5-6	CASSFLVSGEQYF	TGTGCCAGCAGCTTTTTAGTTTCAGGCGAGCAGTACTTC